This entry lists 28 T cell receptor beta chains sequenced from one sample in a study of CD8+ T cells in alopecia areata. Treatment defined: oral pan-JAK inhibitor, 5-10 mg twice daily. Extraction and reverse transcription of RNA yielded cDNA as the sequencing template. Sequenced by immunoSEQ multiplex PCR; TCRdb stores in-frame clones only, minus some. The sample holds around 60,000 clones; just over 45% are singletons and the top ten take 20%. The specimen comprised CD8+ T cells sorted from blood, sampled at approximately week 36, from a patient treated with tofacitinib. All receptors come from a human donor with alopecia areata.

V gene TRBV28 combines with J gene TRBJ2-7, with a possible D match to TRBD1 (6 bases). Trimming pared 6 bases from V and 6 bases from J, leaving 18 bases between. This CDR3 contains 14 residues. The V gene's germline CDR1 is MDHEN and CDR2 SYDVKM. The CDR3 sequence is CASRAGVSQGEQYF. The CDR3 coding sequence is TGTGCCAGCAGGGCAGGGGTAAGTCAGGGCGAGCAGTACTTC.

The chain joins TRBV29-1 to TRBJ2-2; 10 bases map to TRBD1. The germline V gene has CDR1 SQVTM and CDR2 ANQGSEA. With 5 bases clipped from V and 7 bases from J, the junction kept 7 bases outside the gene matches. The CDR3 runs 14 residues. The CDR3 DNA reads as TGCAGCGTTACGGGACAGGGGCTTATCGGGGAGCTGTTTTTT. Amino acids: CSVTGQGLIGELFF.

This clone was counted once. The CDR3 protein is CASSLKGGARTEAFF. The CDR3 DNA reads as TGTGCCAGCAGCCTGAAGGGGGGGGCGCGTACTGAAGCTTTCTTT. This sequence joins TRBV11-2 and TRBJ1-1, with D possibly TRBD1 on 6 matching bases. The germline gives CDR1 SGHAT, CDR2 FQNNGV. The CDR3 runs to 15 residues. V lost 5 bases and J 5 bases, leaving 18 bases between the germline ends.

The chain carries TRBV4-1 and TRBJ2-7, with 8 bases lining up with TRBD2. Trimming cost V 4 bases and J 1 base; bases outside gene matches: 6. Per the germline V gene, CDR1 is MGHRA and CDR2 is YSYEKL. This CDR3 region has 15 residues. The CDR3 region has the DNA TGCGCCAGCAGCCTACGAGCGGGAGAGTCCTACGAGCAGTACTTC. This gives the protein CASSLRAGESYEQYF.

The V gene is TRBV30, the J gene TRBJ1-2, with D tentatively TRBD1 (5 bases). The CDR3 is 11 amino acids. V gave up 3 bases and J gave up 11 bases, with 13 bases separating them. Per the germline V gene, CDR1 is GTSNPN and CDR2 is SVGIG (reference sequence). DNA for the CDR3: TGTGCCTGGAGGGCCCGGGACCTATACACCTTC. Protein sequence: CAWRARDLYTF.

The chain carries TRBV6-1 and TRBJ1-2; D not resolved. Germline V gene data show CDR1 as MNHNS and CDR2 as SASEGT. V lost 5 bases, J lost 4 bases, and 2 bases lay in between. The CDR3 extends over 10 amino acids. The CDR3 reads CASSSYGYTF. The CDR3 bases are TGTGCCAGCAGTAGCTATGGCTACACCTTC.

Remarks on this clone: One end of the junction fails to match germline, which may point to a read error. V gene TRBV6-1 combines with J gene TRBJ1-5; D is unresolved. The length of the CDR3 is 14 residues. CDR1 MNHNS and CDR2 SASEGT come from the germline V gene. CDR3 in amino acids: CASSEVVSNQPQHF. The CDR3 bases are TGTGCCAGCAGCGAAGTCGTTAGCAATCAGCCCCAGCATTTT.

This clone was counted only a few times. This chain connects TRBV30 to TRBJ2-7, with 8 bases fitting TRBD1. This CDR3 is 15 amino acids long. Germline V gene sequence: CDR1 GTSNPN, CDR2 SVGIG (reference sequence). With V trimmed by 3 bases and J by 3 bases, 10 bases remained unmatched. Here the CDR3 reads CAWSSGTGNFYEQYF. The CDR3 DNA follows: TGTGCCTGGAGCTCCGGGACAGGAAACTTCTACGAGCAGTACTTC.

This clone came up a few times. The CDR3 bases are TGTGCCAGCAGCTTAGCTGGCTCCGGGTCGGACTACGAGCAGTACTTC. Residues: CASSLAGSGSDYEQYF. The V call is TRBV7-9, the J call TRBJ2-7, with D unresolved. CDR1 and CDR2 from the germline V gene are SEHNR and FQNEAQ (reference sequence). This CDR3 has 16 residues. Trimming left V 0 bases short and J 3 bases short, with 15 bases between.

J is TRBJ2-3 and V is TRBV5-1; D is unclear. The CDR3 length is 13 residues. Trimming cost V 0 bases and J 4 bases, with 6 bases left between them. From germline, CDR1 is SGHRS and CDR2 YFSETQ. The CDR3 reads CASSLVGADTQYF. CDR3 nucleotide sequence: TGCGCCAGCAGCTTGGTTGGGGCAGATACGCAGTATTTT.

J is TRBJ1-1 and V is TRBV11-2; tentatively, D is TRBD1 (6 bases). Germline V gene sequence: CDR1 SGHAT, CDR2 FQNNGV. Trimming took 4 bases from V and 4 from J, leaving 16 bases between them. This CDR3 is 15 amino acids long. CDR3 sequence reads: CASSSRGGAGTEAFF. The CDR3 DNA follows: TGTGCCAGCAGCTCACGCGGGGGGGCCGGCACTGAAGCTTTCTTT.

The chain carries TRBV2 and TRBJ1-1; a possible D gene is TRBD1 (5 bases). CDR1 is SNHLY, CDR2 FYNNEI, per germline. The CDR3 is 14 amino acids. Trimming pared 4 bases from V and 1 base from J, leaving 10 bases between. The CDR3 nucleotides are TGTGCCAGCAGTGCAGGGTTTGGGAACACTGAAGCTTTCTTT. This translates into CASSAGFGNTEAFF.

This clone showed up just once. The V call is TRBV9, the J call TRBJ2-3; D not resolved. Germline CDR1 SGDLS, CDR2 YYNGEE. The CDR3 is 13 residues long. The V end was cut by 0 bases, the J end by 8 bases, with 10 bases between. The CDR3 DNA reads as TGTGCCAGCAGCGTAGGTGGGGTGTCTACGCAGTATTTT. Translated, it gives CASSVGGVSTQYF.

This rearrangement joins TRBV30 to TRBJ1-2; no firm D call. CDR3 length: 13 residues. Per the germline V gene, CDR1 is GTSNPN and CDR2 is SVGIG (reference sequence). The germline V and J ends were trimmed by 4 bases and 4 bases, with 13 bases remaining between them. CDR3 DNA: TGTGCCTGGACCCTGGGCCCATCCTATGGCTACACCTTC. Translated, it gives CAWTLGPSYGYTF.

V and J are TRBV7-2 and TRBJ2-2; D might be TRBD2 (6 bases). CDR1 and CDR2 (germline): SGHTA, FQGNSA. The CDR3 extends over 16 amino acids. Trimming removed 5 bases from V and 1 base from J, with 14 bases in between. The CDR3 bases are TGTGCCAGCAGCCTTGCAGGCGGGATGAACACCGGGGAGCTGTTTTTT. Translation: CASSLAGGMNTGELFF.

There are a few counts of this clone. This chain's CDR3 is CASSLAASGNNQPQHF. The CDR3, as DNA: TGTGCCAGCAGTCTGGCCGCCTCGGGAAACAATCAGCCCCAGCATTTT. The chain carries TRBV5-6 and TRBJ1-5; no definite D call. V was shortened by 5 bases and J by 3 bases, with 18 bases between the two germline ends. Germline lookup yields CDR1 SGHDT and CDR2 YYEEEE. This CDR3 contains 16 residues.

The chain links TRBV28 to TRBJ2-1; 10 positions agree with TRBD2. Germline CDR1 reads MDHEN; CDR2 reads SYDVKM. V lost 3 bases to trimming and J lost 8 bases; unmatched junction nucleotides: 7. This CDR3 spans 15 amino acids. This chain's CDR3 is CASSLLAGVFYEQFF. Written as DNA, the CDR3 is TGTGCCAGCAGTTTGCTAGCGGGAGTTTTTTATGAGCAGTTCTTC.

CDR3 in amino acids: CASTRLAGGYEQYF. The CDR3 bases are TGTGCCAGCACCCGACTAGCGGGGGGCTACGAGCAGTACTTC. The V and J genes are TRBV6-5 and TRBJ2-7; 13 nucleotides align to TRBD2. Germline-derived CDR1 and CDR2 are MNHEY and SVGAGI. CDR3 size: 14 residues. Trimming at V came to 7 bases and at J to 3 bases, leaving 3 bases not matched to a gene.

The rearrangement links TRBV19 to TRBJ2-7; D is uncertain. Trimming left V 5 bases short and J 0 bases short, with 14 bases between. CDR3 length: 15 residues. Per germline, CDR1 LNHDA and CDR2 SQIVND (reference sequence). CDR3 sequence reads: CASSSGRTSSYEQYF. CDR3 in DNA: TGTGCCAGTAGTTCCGGACGGACGAGCTCCTACGAGCAGTACTTC.

V gene TRBV7-3 combines with J gene TRBJ1-2, with 9 bases lining up with TRBD1. With 5 bases clipped from V and 3 bases from J, the junction kept 7 bases outside the gene matches. Germline assignment: CDR1 SGHTA and CDR2 FQGTGA. The CDR3 loop spans 15 amino acids. The DNA for the CDR3 is TGTGCCAGCAGCCAACCGGGACAGGGCGACTATGGCTACACCTTC. Translating gives CASSQPGQGDYGYTF.

The chain is built from TRBV7-8 and TRBJ2-5; 9 bases align to TRBD2. Germline loops: CDR1 SGHVS, CDR2 FQNEAQ. The CDR3 runs to 16 residues. Trimming at V came to 5 bases and at J to 4 bases, leaving 11 bases not matched to a gene. CDR3 nucleotides: TGTGCCAGCAGCCCCATAGCGGGAGTTCTTCGAGAGACCCAGTACTTC. Translation gives CASSPIAGVLRETQYF. The full variable domain, completed using reference TRBV7-8 and TRBJ2-5, is GAGVSQSPRYKVAKRGQDVALRCDPISGHVSLFWYQQALGQGPEFLTYFQNEAQLDKSGLPSDRFFAERPEGSVSTLKIQRTQQEDSAVYLCASSPIAGVLRETQYFGPGTRLLVL.

V is TRBV29-1 and J is TRBJ1-3, with TRBD1 matching over 7 bases. The CDR3 spans 20 residues. Germline CDR1 reads SQVTM; CDR2 reads ANQGSEA. Trimming cost V 0 bases and J 3 bases; bases outside gene matches: 20. The CDR3 protein is CSVEEYPHTHQTGLGNTIYF. In nucleotides, the CDR3 is TGCAGCGTTGAAGAGTATCCCCACACTCATCAGACAGGGCTTGGAAACACCATATATTTT.

This clone has only a few counts. This sample includes further DNA sequences coding for the same CDR3. This chain uses TRBV4-2 with TRBJ2-7, with 13 positions matching TRBD2. Germline V CDR1 and CDR2: LGHNA, YNFKEQ. V shed 3 bases, J shed 2 bases, and the junction held 1 base outside the gene matches. The CDR3 is 15 amino acids. Here the CDR3 DNA reads TGTGCCAGCAGCCAGGGACTAGCGGGAACCTACGAGCAGTACTTC. Its protein is CASSQGLAGTYEQYF.

Notes on this clone: At the DNA level, this CDR3 is encoded by other sequences in the same sample as well. Here the CDR3 reads CAWSEGTGIYEQYF. The DNA for the CDR3 is TGTGCCTGGAGTGAAGGGACAGGCATCTACGAGCAGTACTTC. This rearrangement joins TRBV30 to TRBJ2-7, with 8 bases matching TRBD1. The length of the CDR3 is 14 residues. J was trimmed by 3 bases and V by 1 base; bases with no gene match: 5. The germline CDR1 and CDR2 sequences are GTSNPN and SVGIG (reference sequence).

The chain links TRBV4-1 to TRBJ2-3; D gene uncertain. V was shortened by 0 bases and J by 2 bases, with 6 bases between the two germline ends. CDR3 length equals 14 residues. Germline V CDR1 and CDR2: MGHRA, YSYEKL. The CDR3 sequence: CASSQERFTDTQYF. In DNA, the CDR3 is TGCGCCAGCAGCCAAGAGAGGTTCACAGATACGCAGTATTTT.

This clone showed up just a few times. This chain uses TRBV29-1 with TRBJ2-2; TRBD2 matches at 10 bases. After removal of 3 bases from V and 1 base from J, the junction contained 5 bases not matched to a gene. CDR1 is SQVTM, CDR2 ANQGSEA, per germline. The CDR3 consists of 16 residues. The CDR3: CSVELAGDQNTGELFF. CDR3 nucleotide sequence: TGCAGCGTTGAGCTAGCGGGAGACCAGAACACCGGGGAGCTGTTTTTT.

This clone was picked up a small number of times. This sequence joins TRBV6-1 and TRBJ2-7; TRBD1 matches 7 bases. The CDR3 is 12 residues long. Germline CDR1 MNHNS, CDR2 SASEGT. The ends lost 6 bases at V and 5 bases at J; junction bases unmatched: 4. The chain's CDR3 is CASRATGDEQYF. The CDR3 nucleotides read TGTGCCAGCAGGGCTACAGGGGACGAGCAGTACTTC.

There are a few counts of this clone. V gene TRBV7-2 combines with J gene TRBJ2-7, with D perhaps matching TRBD2 (6 bases). From germline, CDR1 is SGHTA and CDR2 FQGNSA. Trimming stripped 4 bases from V and 2 bases from J, with 9 bases between. The CDR3 sequence is 13 residues long. The CDR3 DNA reads as TGTGCCAGCAGCTCTTCGGGAGCCTACGAGCAGTACTTC. Translating gives CASSSSGAYEQYF.